This T cell receptor beta chain was observed in a study of T cell repertoires in cytomegalovirus infection. This clonotype was observed a few times. Its antigen is not known. Germline V gene lookup returns CDR1 DFQATT and CDR2 SNEGSKA (reference sequence). V shed 6 bases and J 1 base; nucleotides not matched to a gene: 6. This CDR3 is 14 amino acids long. MiXCR, run by TCRdb on the reads, gives a single entry per CDR3 protein. The table records about 920,000 distinct CDR3 sequences, around 30% of them present only once. Sequencing was performed on cultured CD8+ T cells from PBMCs, taken from culture after CMV antigen stimulation. The chain has TRBV20-1 and TRBJ1-5, with 7 bases aligning to TRBD1. This receptor was identified in a human donor in good health (CMV status not recorded). Some clones in this sample may be carry-over from other donors' samples. The CDR3 sequence is CSAVDRDSNQPQHF. The CDR3 DNA reads as TGCAGTGCCGTAGACAGGGACAGCAATCAGCCCCAGCATTTT.